Described below is a single TCR beta chain sequence and its context. Authors' analysis steps: Amplified reference gene primers provided the basis for estimating nucleated cell counts. Data came from immunoSEQ multiplex PCR; TCRdb stores just in-frame clones and leaves some out. V and J calls and clone size are given by that table; D and trimming were obtained from the DNA. The table has 200,000 to 250,000 clones, about nine tenths seen once. This record belongs to a study of blood T cell repertoires in COVID-19. Overall study context: Donors in the United States, Italy and Spain gave samples during acute or convalescent COVID-19. From T cells, B-cell-depleted T cells, or PBMCs came the material, which was cDNA or gDNA.

Sample: peripheral blood. The sequence was collected from a man older than 75 with acute or convalescent COVID-19.

CDR3 protein: CASSLAGQSYNEQFF. The CDR3 DNA sequence: TGTGCCAGCAGCTTGGCGGGACAGAGCTACAATGAGCAGTTCTTC. The chain links TRBV5-4 to TRBJ2-1; TRBD1 aligns across 7 bases. Trimming took 0 bases from V and 3 from J; bases not matched to a gene: 3. The CDR3 consists of 15 residues. Germline-derived CDR1 and CDR2 are SGHNT and YYREEE (reference sequence).